This is a list of T cell receptor beta chains from one sample in a study of CDR3 diversity in severe acne. Via MiXCR, TCRdb re-called the PCR reads, giving one row per CDR3 protein. The sample carries roughly 100,000 distinct CDR3 sequences, under 60% recorded once. Sequencing was performed on blood. All receptors derive from a male donor with acne. The CDR3 runs from the conserved cysteine through the conserved F or W. The order of the fields is D gene, J gene, V gene, clone size, CDR3 protein, CDR3 DNA. The D gene is left open where the match is weak. For some rows the clone size is stated as once, few or many, or as a class when expanded; others skip it.

D gene: .; J gene: TRBJ2-7; V gene: TRBV2; clone size: .; CDR3 protein: CASRMGQGGSGSYEQYF; CDR3 DNA: TGTGCCAGCAGGATGGGACAGGGAGGAAGCGGGAGCTACGAGCAGTACTTC
D gene: .; J gene: TRBJ2-2; V gene: TRBV7-8; clone size: .; CDR3 protein: CASSTRDTTGELFF; CDR3 DNA: TGTGCCAGCAGTACCCGGGACACCACCGGGGAGCTGTTTTTT
D gene: TRBD1; J gene: TRBJ1-1; V gene: TRBV29-1; clone size: .; CDR3 protein: CSVVRPGGRTEAFF; CDR3 DNA: TGCAGCGTTGTAAGGCCAGGGGGCCGAACTGAAGCTTTCTTT
D gene: TRBD2; J gene: TRBJ2-1; V gene: TRBV9; clone size: few; CDR3 protein: CASSSSGNFYNEQFF; CDR3 DNA: TGTGCCAGCAGCTCTAGCGGGAATTTCTACAATGAGCAGTTCTTC
D gene: .; J gene: TRBJ2-5; V gene: TRBV24-1; clone size: many; CDR3 protein: CATSDRGDQETQYF; CDR3 DNA: TGTGCCACCAGTGATCGCGGGGACCAAGAGACCCAGTACTTC
D gene: .; J gene: TRBJ1-2; V gene: TRBV10-3; clone size: .; CDR3 protein: CAISESGNRAYGYTF; CDR3 DNA: TGTGCCATCAGTGAGAGTGGAAACAGAGCCTATGGCTACACCTTC
D gene: TRBD2; J gene: TRBJ2-2; V gene: TRBV7-3; clone size: .; CDR3 protein: CDSSLLAGVTGGLFF; CDR3 DNA: TGTGACAGCAGCCTCCTAGCGGGAGTTACGGGGGGGCTGTTTTTT
D gene: TRBD1; J gene: TRBJ2-7; V gene: TRBV9; clone size: .; CDR3 protein: CASSDGTGSTYEQYF; CDR3 DNA: TGTGCCAGCAGCGATGGGACAGGATCTACCTACGAGCAGTACTTC
D gene: .; J gene: TRBJ1-1; V gene: TRBV7-2; clone size: few; CDR3 protein: CASSFRSTEAFF; CDR3 DNA: TGTGCCAGCAGCTTCCGGAGCACTGAAGCTTTCTTT
D gene: .; J gene: TRBJ1-2; V gene: TRBV19; clone size: once; CDR3 protein: CASSPPTGALGYSYTF; CDR3 DNA: TGTGCCAGTAGTCCACCAACGGGGGCTCTAGGCTATAGCTACACCTTC
D gene: TRBD1; J gene: TRBJ2-7; V gene: TRBV9; clone size: .; CDR3 protein: CASSGETGAFEQYF; CDR3 DNA: TGTGCCAGCAGCGGCGAGACAGGGGCTTTCGAGCAGTACTTC
D gene: .; J gene: TRBJ1-4; V gene: TRBV29-1; clone size: .; CDR3 protein: CSVEGDSVNEKLFF; CDR3 DNA: TGCAGCGTTGAAGGTGACAGTGTCAATGAAAAACTGTTTTTT
D gene: TRBD2; J gene: TRBJ2-7; V gene: TRBV10-3; clone size: .; CDR3 protein: CAINPGLAGVYEQYF; CDR3 DNA: TGTGCCATCAACCCGGGACTAGCGGGAGTTTACGAGCAGTACTTC
D gene: .; J gene: TRBJ2-5; V gene: TRBV6-5; clone size: many; CDR3 protein: CASRRATQETQYF; CDR3 DNA: TGTGCCAGCAGGCGGGCCACTCAAGAGACCCAGTACTTC
D gene: .; J gene: TRBJ1-6; V gene: TRBV2; clone size: many; CDR3 protein: CASSPLQGLLSNSPLHF; CDR3 DNA: TGTGCCAGCAGTCCCCTACAGGGCCTCCTCTCGAATTCACCCCTCCACTTT
D gene: TRBD2; J gene: TRBJ2-3; V gene: TRBV9; clone size: .; CDR3 protein: CASSVEGGSSTDTQYF; CDR3 DNA: TGTGCCAGCAGCGTAGAGGGCGGGAGCAGCACAGATACGCAGTATTTT
D gene: .; J gene: TRBJ2-3; V gene: TRBV29-1; clone size: .; CDR3 protein: CSAPGGRGVTDTQYF; CDR3 DNA: TGCAGCGCACCTGGAGGAAGAGGGGTAACAGATACGCAGTATTTT
D gene: TRBD1; J gene: TRBJ2-7; V gene: TRBV5-1; clone size: .; CDR3 protein: CASSSGQGASYEQYF; CDR3 DNA: TGCGCCAGCAGCTCCGGACAGGGGGCCTCCTACGAGCAGTACTTC
D gene: TRBD1; J gene: TRBJ2-7; V gene: TRBV7-9; clone size: once; CDR3 protein: CASSALDGQGNDYGQYF; CDR3 DNA: TGCGCCAGCAGCGCCTTAGACGGACAGGGTAACGACTACGGGCAGTACTTC
D gene: TRBD1; J gene: TRBJ1-2; V gene: TRBV7-8; clone size: many; CDR3 protein: CASSQGQGGYGYTF; CDR3 DNA: TGTGCCAGCAGCCAGGGACAGGGGGGCTATGGCTACACCTTC
D gene: .; J gene: TRBJ2-1; V gene: TRBV12-3/TRBV12-4; clone size: .; CDR3 protein: CASIRGEYNEQFF; CDR3 DNA: TGTGCCAGCATCAGGGGGGAGTACAATGAGCAGTTCTTC
D gene: TRBD1; J gene: TRBJ2-7; V gene: TRBV20-1; clone size: few; CDR3 protein: CSAIPGGEQYF; CDR3 DNA: TGCAGTGCCATCCCAGGGGGCGAGCAGTACTTC
D gene: .; J gene: TRBJ2-5; V gene: TRBV3-1; clone size: many; CDR3 protein: CASSQDRGLRQETQYF; CDR3 DNA: TGTGCCAGCAGCCAAGATCGGGGACTGCGGCAAGAGACCCAGTACTTC
D gene: TRBD1; J gene: TRBJ1-6; V gene: TRBV7-8; clone size: .; CDR3 protein: CASSRTGGGLGSPLHF; CDR3 DNA: TGTGCCAGCAGCCGTACAGGGGGCGGCTTGGGGTCACCCCTCCACTTT
D gene: TRBD2; J gene: TRBJ2-3; V gene: TRBV5-4; clone size: .; CDR3 protein: CASSLARKAGYTDTQYF; CDR3 DNA: TGTGCCAGCAGCTTGGCCCGGAAAGCGGGGTACACAGATACGCAGTATTTT
D gene: TRBD1; J gene: TRBJ1-5; V gene: TRBV12-3/TRBV12-4; clone size: few; CDR3 protein: CASSTRIRTGRNQPQHF; CDR3 DNA: TGTGCCAGCAGTACCCGGATTAGGACAGGGAGAAATCAGCCCCAGCATTTT
D gene: .; J gene: TRBJ2-3; V gene: TRBV20-1; clone size: .; CDR3 protein: CSAWDPTDTQYF; CDR3 DNA: TGCAGTGCTTGGGACCCCACAGATACGCAGTATTTT
D gene: .; J gene: TRBJ2-5; V gene: TRBV5-6; clone size: .; CDR3 protein: CASSQGTEKETQHF; CDR3 DNA: TGTGCCAGCAGCCAAGGGACGGAAAAGGAGACCCAGCACTTC
D gene: TRBD2; J gene: TRBJ2-1; V gene: TRBV9; clone size: few; CDR3 protein: CASSVDSGGYNEQFF; CDR3 DNA: TGTGCCAGCAGCGTAGACTCGGGGGGATACAATGAGCAGTTCTTC
D gene: TRBD1; J gene: TRBJ1-2; V gene: TRBV5-8; clone size: .; CDR3 protein: CASSPTGTNYGYTF; CDR3 DNA: TGTGCCAGCAGCCCGACAGGGACTAACTATGGCTACACCTTC
D gene: TRBD1; J gene: TRBJ1-2; V gene: TRBV7-2; clone size: .; CDR3 protein: CASSLGRGGGYTF; CDR3 DNA: TGTGCCAGCAGCTTAGGCAGGGGGGGAGGCTACACCTTC
D gene: .; J gene: TRBJ2-3; V gene: TRBV24-1; clone size: few; CDR3 protein: CATSGSGNTDTQYF; CDR3 DNA: TGTGCCACCTCCGGGAGTGGAAACACAGATACGCAGTATTTT
D gene: TRBD1; J gene: TRBJ2-1; V gene: TRBV20-1; clone size: medium-sized; CDR3 protein: CSARDPPGRGRNEQFF; CDR3 DNA: TGCAGTGCTAGAGATCCGCCGGGCAGGGGGCGCAATGAGCAGTTCTTC
D gene: .; J gene: TRBJ1-1; V gene: TRBV19; clone size: many; CDR3 protein: CASSITPETEAFF; CDR3 DNA: TGTGCCAGTAGTATAACTCCGGAAACTGAAGCTTTCTTT
D gene: TRBD2; J gene: TRBJ2-7; V gene: TRBV7-9; clone size: .; CDR3 protein: CASSTPGGAGEQYF; CDR3 DNA: TGTGCCAGCAGCACCCCCGGGGGAGCGGGAGAACAGTACTTC
D gene: TRBD1; J gene: TRBJ1-6; V gene: TRBV6-4; clone size: .; CDR3 protein: CASSDSGTGYSPLHF; CDR3 DNA: TGTGCCAGCAGTGACTCCGGGACAGGGTATTCACCCCTCCACTTT
D gene: .; J gene: TRBJ1-2; V gene: TRBV7-8; clone size: .; CDR3 protein: CASSASGGDYGYTF; CDR3 DNA: TGTGCCAGCAGCGCATCTGGCGGGGACTATGGCTACACCTTC
D gene: .; J gene: TRBJ1-5; V gene: TRBV12-3/TRBV12-4; clone size: .; CDR3 protein: CASMDDQETQHF; CDR3 DNA: TGTGCCAGCATGGACGACCAAGAGACCCAGCATTTT
D gene: TRBD2; J gene: TRBJ2-3; V gene: TRBV12-5; clone size: .; CDR3 protein: CASGLAHFPQGREVDTQYF; CDR3 DNA: TGTGCTAGTGGTTTGGCCCATTTTCCCCAGGGCCGGGAGGTAGATACGCAGTATTTT
D gene: .; J gene: TRBJ2-5; V gene: TRBV28; clone size: .; CDR3 protein: CASSFGHQETQYF; CDR3 DNA: TGTGCCAGCAGTTTCGGACACCAAGAGACCCAGTACTTC
D gene: .; J gene: TRBJ1-2; V gene: TRBV15; clone size: few; CDR3 protein: CATSPRRGEIEDGYTF; CDR3 DNA: TGTGCCACCAGCCCGCGGCGCGGGGAAATTGAGGATGGCTACACCTTC
D gene: .; J gene: TRBJ1-1; V gene: TRBV9; clone size: many; CDR3 protein: CASSARDGRLTEAFF; CDR3 DNA: TGTGCCAGCAGCGCCCGGGACGGACGACTCACTGAAGCTTTCTTT
D gene: .; J gene: TRBJ1-3; V gene: TRBV5-6; clone size: .; CDR3 protein: CASRGDSGNTIYF; CDR3 DNA: TGTGCCAGCAGGGGGGACTCTGGAAACACCATATATTTT
D gene: .; J gene: TRBJ1-1; V gene: TRBV28; clone size: .; CDR3 protein: CAVIRGDKNTEAFF; CDR3 DNA: TGTGCCGTAATCCGAGGGGACAAGAACACTGAAGCTTTCTTT
D gene: TRBD2; J gene: TRBJ2-7; V gene: TRBV7-9; clone size: few; CDR3 protein: CASSSAPSGNRYEQYF; CDR3 DNA: TGTGCCAGCAGCTCCGCGCCTAGCGGGAATAGGTACGAGCAGTACTTC
D gene: .; J gene: TRBJ2-1; V gene: TRBV15; clone size: many; CDR3 protein: CATGWGGVQFF; CDR3 DNA: TGTGCCACCGGGTGGGGGGGCGTGCAGTTCTTC
D gene: TRBD2; J gene: TRBJ2-1; V gene: TRBV25-1; clone size: many; CDR3 protein: CASTERWGTSWAF; CDR3 DNA: TGTGCCAGCACCGAAAGATGGGGGACTAGCTGGGCCTTC
D gene: .; J gene: TRBJ1-2; V gene: TRBV19; clone size: .; CDR3 protein: CASSPDAFASNYGYTF; CDR3 DNA: TGTGCCAGTAGTCCCGACGCATTTGCTTCTAACTATGGCTACACCTTC
D gene: .; J gene: TRBJ2-3; V gene: TRBV7-2; clone size: .; CDR3 protein: CASSPPVGDTDTQYF; CDR3 DNA: TGTGCCAGCAGCCCACCGGTGGGGGACACAGATACGCAGTATTTT
D gene: .; J gene: TRBJ2-6; V gene: TRBV20-1; clone size: .; CDR3 protein: CSARAQSGANVLTF; CDR3 DNA: TGCAGTGCTAGGGCCCAGAGCGGGGCCAACGTCCTGACTTTC
D gene: TRBD2; J gene: TRBJ2-7; V gene: TRBV18; clone size: .; CDR3 protein: CASGRGLADYEQYF; CDR3 DNA: TGTGCCAGCGGACGGGGACTAGCGGACTACGAGCAGTACTTC
D gene: TRBD1; J gene: TRBJ1-2; V gene: TRBV25-1; clone size: .; CDR3 protein: CASSLQGTGDGYTF; CDR3 DNA: TGTGCCAGCAGTTTGCAAGGGACAGGGGACGGCTACACCTTC
D gene: .; J gene: TRBJ2-1; V gene: TRBV27; clone size: .; CDR3 protein: CASSLFSVDSDEQFF; CDR3 DNA: TGTGCCAGCAGTTTATTCAGCGTCGATTCCGATGAGCAGTTCTTC